The entry that follows covers one T cell receptor (beta chain) sequence. This sample was included in a study of blood T cell repertoires in COVID-19. Study background: Samples of COVID-19 (acute and convalescent) were obtained from the United States, Italy and Spain. Nucleic acid was either cDNA or gDNA, and it came from T cells, B-cell-depleted T cells, or PBMCs.

In the authors' workflow: Amplifying reference gene primers gave estimates of nucleated cell counts. The data were produced by immunoSEQ multiplex PCR, yet TCRdb's version contains in-frame clones alone and is incomplete. V and J calls and clone size come straight from that table; D and trimming were deduced from the DNA. The sample yields 150,000 to 200,000 clones, approximately 85% seen once. Sequencing used peripheral blood. This TCR derives from a woman of 80 years or more with acute or convalescent COVID-19.

The CDR3 spells CASSYRHEQYF. The CDR3 DNA reads TGTGCCAGCAGCTACCGCCACGAGCAGTACTTC. The chain recombines TRBV12-3 or TRBV12-4 with TRBJ2-7; D is uncertain. Trimming removed 6 bases from V and 5 bases from J, with 8 bases in between. The CDR3 loop spans 11 amino acids.